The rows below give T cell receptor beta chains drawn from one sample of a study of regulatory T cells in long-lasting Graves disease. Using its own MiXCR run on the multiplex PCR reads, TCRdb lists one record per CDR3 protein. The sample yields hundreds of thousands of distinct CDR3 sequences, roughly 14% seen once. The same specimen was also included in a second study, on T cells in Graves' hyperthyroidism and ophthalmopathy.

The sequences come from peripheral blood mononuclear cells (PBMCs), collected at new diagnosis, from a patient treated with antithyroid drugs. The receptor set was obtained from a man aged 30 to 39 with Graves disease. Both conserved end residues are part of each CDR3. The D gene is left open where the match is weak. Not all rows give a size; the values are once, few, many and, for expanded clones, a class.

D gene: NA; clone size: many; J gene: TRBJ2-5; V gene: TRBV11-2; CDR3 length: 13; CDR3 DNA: TGTGCCAGCAGCTTAGAGCGACAAGAGACCCAGTACTTC; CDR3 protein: CASSLERQETQYF
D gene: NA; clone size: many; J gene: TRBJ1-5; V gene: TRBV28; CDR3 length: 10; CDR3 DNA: TGTGCCAGCGGAAATCAGCCCCAGCATTTT; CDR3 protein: CASGNQPQHF
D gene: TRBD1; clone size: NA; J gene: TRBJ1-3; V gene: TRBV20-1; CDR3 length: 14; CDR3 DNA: TGCAGTGCAAGGACAGGGGGCTCTGGAAACACCATATATTTT; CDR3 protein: CSARTGGSGNTIYF
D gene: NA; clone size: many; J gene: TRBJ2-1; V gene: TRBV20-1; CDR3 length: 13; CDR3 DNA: TGCAGTGCTAGAGTTAACCTATACAATGAGCAGTTCTTC; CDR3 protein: CSARVNLYNEQFF
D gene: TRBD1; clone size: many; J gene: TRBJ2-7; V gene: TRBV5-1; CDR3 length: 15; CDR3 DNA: TGTGCCAGCAGCTTAGTGGGACAGGGTTCCTACGAGCAGTACTTC; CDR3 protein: CASSLVGQGSYEQYF
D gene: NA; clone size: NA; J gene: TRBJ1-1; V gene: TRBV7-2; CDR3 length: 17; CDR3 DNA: TGTGCCAGCAGCTTATACGGAGGGACCTTTATGAACACTGAAGCTTTCTTT; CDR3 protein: CASSLYGGTFMNTEAFF
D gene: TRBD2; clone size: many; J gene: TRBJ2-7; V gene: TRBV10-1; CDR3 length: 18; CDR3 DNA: TGCGCCAGCAGTGATGGACCCTCGCGGACTAGCGAGCCGTCCGAGCAGTACTTC; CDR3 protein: CASSDGPSRTSEPSEQYF
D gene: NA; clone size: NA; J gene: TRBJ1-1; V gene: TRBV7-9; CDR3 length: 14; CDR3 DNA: TGTGCCAGCAGCCGGGACCAGGTGAACACTGAAGCTTTCTTT; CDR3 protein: CASSRDQVNTEAFF
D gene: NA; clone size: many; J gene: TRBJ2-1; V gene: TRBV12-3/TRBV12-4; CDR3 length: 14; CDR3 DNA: TGTGCCAGCAGTCTGACCCCTTGGGACAATGAGCAGTTCTTC; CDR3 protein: CASSLTPWDNEQFF
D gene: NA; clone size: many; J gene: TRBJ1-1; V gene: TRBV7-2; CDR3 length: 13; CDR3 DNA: TGTGCCAGCAGCTTAGGTACTGTCACTGAAGCTTTCTTT; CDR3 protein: CASSLGTVTEAFF
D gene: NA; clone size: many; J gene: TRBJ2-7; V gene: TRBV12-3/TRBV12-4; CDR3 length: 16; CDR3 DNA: TGTGCCAGCAGCCCTTATGGGTCCAGGAACTCCTACGAGCAGTACTTC; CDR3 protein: CASSPYGSRNSYEQYF
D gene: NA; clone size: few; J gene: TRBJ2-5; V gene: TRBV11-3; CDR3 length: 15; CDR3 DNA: NA; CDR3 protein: CASSWGQGAQETQCF
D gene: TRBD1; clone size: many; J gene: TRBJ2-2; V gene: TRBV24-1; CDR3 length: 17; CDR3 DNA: TGTGCCACCAGTGACCGGGACAGGGTGGGAGGAGGCGGGGAGCTGTTTTTT; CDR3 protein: CATSDRDRVGGGGELFF
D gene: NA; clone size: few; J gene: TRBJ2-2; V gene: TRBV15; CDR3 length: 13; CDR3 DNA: TGTGCCACCAAGGGACAGAACACCGGGGAGCTGTTTTTT; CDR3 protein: CATKGQNTGELFF
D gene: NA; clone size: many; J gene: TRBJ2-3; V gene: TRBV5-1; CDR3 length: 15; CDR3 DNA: TGCGCCAGCAGCCCGGACAGCTCTAGCACAGATACGCAGTATTTT; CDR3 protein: CASSPDSSSTDTQYF
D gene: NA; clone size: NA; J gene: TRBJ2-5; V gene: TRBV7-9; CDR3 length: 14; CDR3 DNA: TGTGCCAGCAGCGTTCCCCTTACGAGAGAGACCCAGTACTTC; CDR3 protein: CASSVPLTRETQYF
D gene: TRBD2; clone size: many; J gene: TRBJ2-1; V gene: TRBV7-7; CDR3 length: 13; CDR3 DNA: TGTGCTAGCAGCCTCTCTGGGACTACCATGCAGTTCTTC; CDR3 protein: CASSLSGTTMQFF
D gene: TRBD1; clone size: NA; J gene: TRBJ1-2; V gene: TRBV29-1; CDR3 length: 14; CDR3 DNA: TGCAGCGTTGCTCCCTCGACAGGGAGCTATGGCTACACCTTC; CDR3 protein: CSVAPSTGSYGYTF
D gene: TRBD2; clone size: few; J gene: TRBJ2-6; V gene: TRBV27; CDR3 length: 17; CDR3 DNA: TGTGCCAGCAGTCAAGCAGGGAGGGTGTCTGGGGCCAACGTCCTGACTTTC; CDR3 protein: CASSQAGRVSGANVLTF
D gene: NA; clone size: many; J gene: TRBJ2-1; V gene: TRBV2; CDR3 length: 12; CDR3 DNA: TGTGCCAGCAGTGATAGCAGTGAGAAGCAGTTCTTC; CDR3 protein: CASSDSSEKQFF
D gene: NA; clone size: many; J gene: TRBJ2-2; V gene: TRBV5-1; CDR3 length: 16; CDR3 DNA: TGCGCCAGCAGCTTGGCCGCAGGGACGAACACCGGGGAGCTGTTTTTT; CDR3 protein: CASSLAAGTNTGELFF
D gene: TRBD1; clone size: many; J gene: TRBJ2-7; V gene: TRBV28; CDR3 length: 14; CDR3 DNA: TGTGCCAGCAGCTGGGACAGTATCCCCTACGAGCAGTACTTC; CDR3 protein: CASSWDSIPYEQYF
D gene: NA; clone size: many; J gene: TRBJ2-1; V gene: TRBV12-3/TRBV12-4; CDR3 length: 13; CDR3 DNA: TGTGCCAGCAGTTTCCATTCCTGGAGTGAGCAGTTCTTC; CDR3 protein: CASSFHSWSEQFF
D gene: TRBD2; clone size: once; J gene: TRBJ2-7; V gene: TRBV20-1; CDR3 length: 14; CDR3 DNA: TGCAGTGCTAGAGAACCAGCGGGAGCCTACGAGCAGTACTTC; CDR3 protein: CSAREPAGAYEQYF
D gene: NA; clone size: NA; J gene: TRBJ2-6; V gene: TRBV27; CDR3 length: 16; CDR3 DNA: TGTGCCAGCAGTCCTGTTTGGGGTCGTGGGGCCAACGTCCTGACTTTC; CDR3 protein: CASSPVWGRGANVLTF
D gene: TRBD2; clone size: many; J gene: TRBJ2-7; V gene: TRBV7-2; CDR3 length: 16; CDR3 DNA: TGTGCCAGCAGCTTAGGCCCCCCTAGCGGAGGCTACGAGCAGTACTTC; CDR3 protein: CASSLGPPSGGYEQYF
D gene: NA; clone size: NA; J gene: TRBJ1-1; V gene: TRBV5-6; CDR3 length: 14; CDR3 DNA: TGTGCCAGCAGCTTGGTAGCCGGCGGCACTGAAGCTTTCTTT; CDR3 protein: CASSLVAGGTEAFF
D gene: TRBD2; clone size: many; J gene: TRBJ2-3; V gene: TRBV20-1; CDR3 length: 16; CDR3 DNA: TGCAGTGCCGGCAGCTTTCACTGGCGGGAGCTAGATACGCAGTATTTT; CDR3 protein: CSAGSFHWRELDTQYF
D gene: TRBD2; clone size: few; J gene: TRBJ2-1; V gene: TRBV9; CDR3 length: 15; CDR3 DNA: TGTGCCAGCAGCACTAGCGGGGCGAACTACAATGAGCAGTTCTTC; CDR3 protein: CASSTSGANYNEQFF
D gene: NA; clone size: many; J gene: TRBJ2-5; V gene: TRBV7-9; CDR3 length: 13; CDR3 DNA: TGTGCCACTCTCGGGCCCACCAGAGAGACCCAGTACTTC; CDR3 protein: CATLGPTRETQYF
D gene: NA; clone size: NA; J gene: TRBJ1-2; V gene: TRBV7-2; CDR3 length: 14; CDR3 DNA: TGTGCCAGCAGCTTAGCGACCTTTAACTATGGCTACACCTTC; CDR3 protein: CASSLATFNYGYTF
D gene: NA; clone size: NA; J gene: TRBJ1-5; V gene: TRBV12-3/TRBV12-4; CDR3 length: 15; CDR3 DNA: TGTGCCAGCACTAGCGAGGGGGGGCACCAGCAGCCCCAGCATTTT; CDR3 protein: CASTSEGGHQQPQHF
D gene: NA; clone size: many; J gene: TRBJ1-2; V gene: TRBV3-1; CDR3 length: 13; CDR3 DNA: TGTGCCAGCAGCCGGTCGATTTGGTTTGGCTACACCTTC; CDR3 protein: CASSRSIWFGYTF
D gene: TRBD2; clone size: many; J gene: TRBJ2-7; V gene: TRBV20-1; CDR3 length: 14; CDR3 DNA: TGCAGTGCTAGTGGCCTAGCGGGGCCCTACGAGCAGTACTTC; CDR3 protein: CSASGLAGPYEQYF
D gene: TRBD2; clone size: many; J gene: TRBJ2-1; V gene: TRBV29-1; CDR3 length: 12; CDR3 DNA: TGCAGCGCCGGGACTAGCGGGAATGAGCAGTTCTTC; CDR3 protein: CSAGTSGNEQFF
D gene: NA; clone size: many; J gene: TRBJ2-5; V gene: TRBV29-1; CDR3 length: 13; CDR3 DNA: TGCAGCGTCAGGGGGGGGTCCCAAGAGACCCAGTACTTC; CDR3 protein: CSVRGGSQETQYF
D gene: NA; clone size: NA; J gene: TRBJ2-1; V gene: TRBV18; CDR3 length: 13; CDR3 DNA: TGTGCCAGCTCACCAATCCCCGGCGATGAGCAGTTCTTC; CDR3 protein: CASSPIPGDEQFF
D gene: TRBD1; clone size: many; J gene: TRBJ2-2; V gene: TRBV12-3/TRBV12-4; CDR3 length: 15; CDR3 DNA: TGTGCCAGCACTCCGGGACAGGGACTCACCGGGGAGCTGTTTTTT; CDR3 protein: CASTPGQGLTGELFF